These 3 T cell receptor beta chains share one sample of origin, sequenced in a study of blood T cell repertoires in COVID-19. Using immunoSEQ multiplex PCR, the repertoire was profiled, and TCRdb retains in-frame clones only, with some absent. The data hold roughly 420,000 clones, with roughly 88% observed a single time. Sequencing used PBMCs or T cells enriched from blood (not recorded which). These receptors were taken from a woman aged 25 to 39 with acute COVID-19.

The chain carries TRBV5-8 and TRBJ2-3; TRBD2 matches 9 bases. After removal of 1 base from V and 0 bases from J, the junction contained 9 bases not matched to a gene. The germline V gene has CDR1 SGHTS and CDR2 YDEGEE. There are 18 residues in the CDR3. The CDR3 nucleotides are TGTGCCAGCAGCTTGTTCCTAGCGGGGCGATCTAGCACAGATACGCAGTATTTT. Its protein is CASSLFLAGRSSTDTQYF.

This sequence joins TRBV2 and TRBJ1-1; 8 bases line up with TRBD1. The CDR3 has 18 residues. V dropped 0 bases and J dropped 7; count of bases not matched to a gene: 16. Per the germline V gene, CDR1 is SNHLY and CDR2 is FYNNEI. This CDR3 reads CASSEAGGTGPALGEAFF. DNA for the CDR3: TGTGCCAGCAGTGAAGCGGGGGGGACAGGTCCAGCTCTAGGTGAAGCTTTCTTT.

J is TRBJ2-1 and V is TRBV24-1, with D possibly TRBD1 on 6 matching bases. V was trimmed by 7 bases and J by 5 bases, leaving 17 bases between them. The length of the CDR3 is 15 residues. The V gene's germline CDR1 is KGHDR and CDR2 SFDVKD. The CDR3 sequence is CATRPRDISHNEQFF. CDR3 DNA sequence: TGTGCCACCAGACCCCGGGACATCTCGCACAATGAGCAGTTCTTC.